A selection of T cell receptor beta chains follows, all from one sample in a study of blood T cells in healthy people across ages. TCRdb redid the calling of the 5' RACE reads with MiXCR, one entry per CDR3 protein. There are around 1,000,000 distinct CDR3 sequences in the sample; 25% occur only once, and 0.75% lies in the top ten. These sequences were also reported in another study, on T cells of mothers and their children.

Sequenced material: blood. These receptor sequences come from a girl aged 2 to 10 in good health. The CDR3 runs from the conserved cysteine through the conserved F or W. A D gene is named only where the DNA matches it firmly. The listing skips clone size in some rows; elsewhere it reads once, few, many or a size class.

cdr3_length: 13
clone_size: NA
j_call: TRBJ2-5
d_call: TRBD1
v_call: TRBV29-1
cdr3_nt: TGCAGCGTCCGGGACAGGACACAAGAGACCCAGTACTTC
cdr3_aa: CSVRDRTQETQYF

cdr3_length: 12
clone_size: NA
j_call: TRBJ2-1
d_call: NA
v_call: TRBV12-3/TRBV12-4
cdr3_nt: TGTGCCAGCATGTCGACCAACAATGAGCAGTTCTTC
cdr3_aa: CASMSTNNEQFF

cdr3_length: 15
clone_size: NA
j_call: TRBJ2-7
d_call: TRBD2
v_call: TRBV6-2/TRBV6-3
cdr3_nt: TGTGCCAGCAGTCACCGCGGGGGGAGGATGGGCGAGCAGTACTTC
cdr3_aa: CASSHRGGRMGEQYF

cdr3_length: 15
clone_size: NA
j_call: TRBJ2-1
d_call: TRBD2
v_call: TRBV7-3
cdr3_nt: TGTGCCAGCAGCTTAATGGGGCGGGAGCGGAATGAGCGGTTCTTC
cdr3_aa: CASSLMGRERNERFF

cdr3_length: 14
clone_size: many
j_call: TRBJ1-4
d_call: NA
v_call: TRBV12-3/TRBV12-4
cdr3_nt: TGTGCCAGCACCGGGGGCAGTCTTAATGAAAAACTGTTTTTT
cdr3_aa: CASTGGSLNEKLFF

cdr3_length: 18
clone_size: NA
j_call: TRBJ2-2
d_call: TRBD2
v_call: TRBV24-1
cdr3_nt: TGTGCCACCAGTGATGCCGACTTAGCGGGGGGGAACACCGGGGAGCTGTTTTTT
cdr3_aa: CATSDADLAGGNTGELFF

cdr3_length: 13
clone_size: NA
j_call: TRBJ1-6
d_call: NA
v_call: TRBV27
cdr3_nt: TGTGCCAGCAAACCCGAGTTGAATTCACCCCTCCACTTT
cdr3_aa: CASKPELNSPLHF

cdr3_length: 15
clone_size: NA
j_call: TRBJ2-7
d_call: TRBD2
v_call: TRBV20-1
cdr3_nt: TGCAGTGCCGTTGGGACTAGCGTCGCCCCCCCCGAGCAGTACTTC
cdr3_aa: CSAVGTSVAPPEQYF

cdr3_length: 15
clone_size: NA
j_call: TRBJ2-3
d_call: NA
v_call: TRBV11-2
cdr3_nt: TGTGCCAGCAGCCTGCTGTTAGCGGCCACAGATACGCAGTATTTT
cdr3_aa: CASSLLLAATDTQYF

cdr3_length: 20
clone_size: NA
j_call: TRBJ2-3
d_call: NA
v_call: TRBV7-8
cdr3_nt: TGTGCCAGCAGCTTATACGGGGGAATCACACGGGCGGGATCCCCAGATACGCAGTATTTT
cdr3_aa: CASSLYGGITRAGSPDTQYF

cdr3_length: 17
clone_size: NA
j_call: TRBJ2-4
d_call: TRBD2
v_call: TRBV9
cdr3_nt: TGTGCCAGCAGCCCAACTAGCGGGGGGTATGGTGTGAACATTCAGTACTTC
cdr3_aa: CASSPTSGGYGVNIQYF

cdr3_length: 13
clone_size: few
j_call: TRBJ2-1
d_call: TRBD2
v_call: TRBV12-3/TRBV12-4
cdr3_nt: TGTGCCAGCAGTACGACTAGCGGGGGTGACCAGTTCTTC
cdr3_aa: CASSTTSGGDQFF

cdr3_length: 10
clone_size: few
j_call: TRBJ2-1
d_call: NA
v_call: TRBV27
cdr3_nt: TGTGCCAGCAGTGGTCGCGAGCAGTTCTTC
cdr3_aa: CASSGREQFF

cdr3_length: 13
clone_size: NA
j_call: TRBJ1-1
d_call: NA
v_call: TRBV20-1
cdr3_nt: TGCAGTGCTCTAGGACTGATGAACACTGAAGCTTTCTTT
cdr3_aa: CSALGLMNTEAFF

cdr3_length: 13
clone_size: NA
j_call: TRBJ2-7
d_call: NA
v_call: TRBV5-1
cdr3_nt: TGCGCCAGCAGCTTGGGGGCACGGGACGAGCAGTACTTC
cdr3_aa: CASSLGARDEQYF

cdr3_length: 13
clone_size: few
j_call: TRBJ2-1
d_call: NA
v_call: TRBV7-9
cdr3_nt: TGTGCCAGCAGCTTAGGGCAGCCTGGGGAGCAGTTCTTC
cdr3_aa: CASSLGQPGEQFF